A selection of T cell receptor beta chains follows, all from one sample in a study of blood T cell repertoires in COVID-19. Profiled with immunoSEQ multiplex PCR; TCRdb holds only in-frame clones, not every one. The data contain some 67,000 clones, 85% to 90% of them singletons. Sequencing was done on a sample of peripheral blood. The source of these receptors is a woman aged 55-75 years with acute or convalescent COVID-19. CDR3s include the opening cysteine and the closing phenylalanine or tryptophan. Each record gives: J gene, D gene, clone size, V gene, CDR3 protein, CDR3 DNA. A D gene is named only where the DNA matches it firmly. Size tells how often a clone was seen (once, few, many) or the class of an expanded clone, and some rows leave it out.

>TRBJ1-2|TRBD1|.|TRBV27
CASSISGQPYYGYTF
TGTGCCAGCAGCATTTCGGGACAGCCTTACTATGGCTACACCTTC
>TRBJ2-3|TRBD2|.|TRBV7-6
CASSLGGTSVVTDTQYF
TGTGCCAGCAGCTTAGGCGGGACTAGCGTGGTTACAGATACGCAGTATTTT
>TRBJ2-1|TRBD1|.|TRBV4-3
CASSQDLAQGSEQFF
TGCGCCAGCAGCCAAGACTTAGCACAGGGGAGTGAGCAGTTCTTC
>TRBJ1-1|TRBD1|.|TRBV7-9
CASSRYLGQGATLEAFF
TGTGCCAGCAGCCGTTACCTCGGACAGGGGGCGACGCTTGAAGCTTTCTTT
>TRBJ2-1|.|.|TRBV5-6
CASSLNVGTWPVQFF
TGTGCCAGCAGCTTGAATGTGGGGACATGGCCCGTGCAGTTCTTC
>TRBJ1-1|TRBD1|once|TRBV29-1
CSATRQGNTEAFF
TGCAGCGCCACCCGACAGGGGAACACTGAAGCTTTCTTT
>TRBJ1-3|.|.|TRBV3-1/TRBV3-2
CASSRSRDSSGNTIYF
TGTGCCAGCAGCCGATCCCGGGACTCCTCTGGAAACACCATATATTTT
>TRBJ1-2|.|once|TRBV28
CASSPPGIGFYGYTF
TGTGCCAGCAGTCCCCCCGGGATTGGATTCTATGGCTACACCTTC
>TRBJ2-2|TRBD2|.|TRBV25-1
CASSESSSGSAGELFF
TGTGCCAGCAGTGAATCGTCTAGCGGGAGTGCCGGGGAGCTGTTTTTT
>TRBJ2-2|.|.|TRBV5-1
CASSTGTGTGELFF
TGCGCCAGCAGCACGGGGACTGGCACCGGGGAGCTGTTTTTT
>TRBJ1-6|TRBD1|.|TRBV19
CASRQDRGGNSPLHF
TGTGCCAGTCGCCAAGACAGGGGAGGTAATTCACCCCTCCACTTT
>TRBJ1-5|.|once|TRBV11-3
CASSLWGVGNQPQHF
TGTGCCAGCAGCTTGTGGGGGGTTGGCAATCAGCCCCAGCATTTT
>TRBJ2-2|.|.|TRBV7-8
CASSPSPAPGELFF
TGTGCCAGCAGCCCTAGTCCCGCCCCCGGGGAGCTGTTTTTT
>TRBJ1-4|.|.|TRBV11-2
CASSLSGNEKLFF
TGTGCCAGCAGCTTAAGTGGCAATGAAAAACTGTTTTTT
>TRBJ2-1|TRBD2|.|TRBV28
CASSSPREGLSYNEQFF
TGTGCCAGCAGTTCCCCCAGGGAGGGACTGTCTTACAATGAGCAGTTCTTC
>TRBJ1-1|TRBD1|.|TRBV9
CASSVEQGMNTEAFF
TGTGCCAGCAGCGTAGAACAGGGGATGAACACTGAAGCTTTCTTT
>TRBJ2-5|.|.|TRBV7-2
CASSPQAGSTETQYF
TGTGCCAGCAGCCCCCAGGCGGGGAGCACAGAGACCCAGTACTTC
>TRBJ1-1|.|.|TRBV25-1
CASSESGNTEAFF
TGTGCCAGCAGTGAATCGGGGAACACTGAAGCTTTCTTT
>TRBJ1-2|.|.|TRBV7-9
CASSFRADGYTF
TGTGCCAGCAGCTTTAGAGCGGATGGCTACACCTTC
>TRBJ1-3|.|.|TRBV4-1
CASSQSRDSSSGNTIYF
TGCGCCAGCAGCCAATCCCGTGACAGCAGCTCTGGAAACACCATATATTTT
>TRBJ1-2|TRBD1|.|TRBV7-2
CASSLVSGAAGGSGYTF
TGTGCCAGCAGCTTAGTATCTGGGGCGGCAGGGGGTAGTGGCTACACCTTC
>TRBJ1-2|TRBD1|.|TRBV27
CASSPGQEPLYGYTF
TGTGCCAGCAGTCCGGGACAGGAGCCCCTCTATGGCTACACCTTC
>TRBJ1-3|.|.|TRBV16
CASSQSWSSGNTIYF
TGTGCCAGCAGCCAATCGTGGAGCTCTGGAAACACCATATATTTT
>TRBJ1-5|.|.|TRBV27
CASSLVRVRDNSNQPQHF
TGTGCCAGCAGTTTAGTTCGGGTACGGGATAATAGCAATCAGCCCCAGCATTTT
>TRBJ2-5|TRBD1|.|TRBV7-2
CASSRDRGAWETQYF
TGTGCCAGCAGTAGGGACAGAGGGGCCTGGGAGACCCAGTACTTC
>TRBJ1-1|.|.|TRBV27
CASSTQRSQNTEAFF
TGTGCCAGCAGTACCCAGCGGTCTCAGAACACTGAAGCTTTCTTT
>TRBJ2-5|.|.|TRBV15
CATSREAEGGETQYF
TGTGCCACCAGCAGAGAGGCGGAGGGCGGTGAGACCCAGTACTTC
>TRBJ2-1|TRBD1|.|TRBV7-8
CASSLDRGRIPNNEQFF
TGTGCCAGCAGCTTAGACAGGGGCCGCATTCCGAACAATGAGCAGTTCTTC
>TRBJ1-3|.|.|TRBV5-4
CASSEQGGGRTIYF
TGTGCCAGCAGCGAACAGGGTGGGGGACGCACCATATATTTT
>TRBJ2-5|.|.|TRBV10-3
CAITDGERETQYF
TGTGCCATCACCGACGGGGAGCGAGAGACCCAGTACTTC
>TRBJ1-2|.|.|TRBV27
CASSFSQGWSGYTF
TGTGCCAGCAGTTTTTCGCAGGGATGGAGTGGCTACACCTTC
>TRBJ2-6|TRBD1|.|TRBV10-1
CASSEPRPPGQRSSGANVLTF
TGCGCCAGCAGTGAGCCCAGACCCCCGGGACAGAGGAGCTCTGGGGCCAACGTCCTGACTTTC
>TRBJ2-5|TRBD2|.|TRBV7-8
CASGGDYQETQYF
TGTGCCAGCGGGGGGGACTACCAAGAGACCCAGTACTTC
>TRBJ2-2|.|few|TRBV29-1
CSVSRSGNTGELFF
TGCAGCGTTTCGCGGTCGGGAAACACCGGGGAGCTGTTTTTT
>TRBJ1-1|.|.|TRBV3-1/TRBV3-2
CASNLGGSEAFF
TGTGCCAGCAACCTGGGGGGGTCCGAAGCTTTCTTT
>TRBJ1-2|.|.|TRBV6-1
CASSDGYSFPF
TGTGCCAGCAGTGACGGGTATTCCTTCCCCTTC
>TRBJ2-1|.|.|TRBV5-6
CASSKDSRDRYNEQFF
TGTGCCAGCAGCAAGGACTCCCGAGATAGATACAATGAGCAGTTCTTC
>TRBJ1-2|TRBD1|.|TRBV5-8
CASSPGTGLFYGYTF
TGTGCCAGCAGCCCTGGGACAGGACTATTCTATGGCTACACCTTC
>TRBJ1-2|.|.|TRBV28
CASRHIFDYGYTF
TGTGCCAGCAGACATATCTTCGACTATGGCTACACCTTC
>TRBJ1-3|TRBD1|.|TRBV5-1
CASSLDRGQSSGNTIYF
TGCGCCAGCAGCTTGGACAGGGGGCAGAGCTCTGGAAACACCATATATTTT
>TRBJ2-3|TRBD1|.|TRBV7-9
CASSGHGQGAVSTDTQYF
TGTGCCAGCAGCGGGCACGGACAGGGGGCTGTTAGCACAGATACGCAGTATTTT
>TRBJ1-6|TRBD1|.|TRBV5-8
CASSSGQDYNSPLHF
TGTGCCAGCAGCTCCGGACAGGACTATAATTCACCCCTCCACTTT
>TRBJ1-1|TRBD1|.|TRBV5-1
CASRSDAGGTEAFF
TGCGCCAGCAGATCCGACGCAGGGGGCACTGAAGCTTTCTTT
>TRBJ2-5|.|.|TRBV18
CASSLEETQYF
TGTGCCAGCTCCCTCGAAGAGACCCAGTACTTC
>TRBJ2-2|TRBD2|.|TRBV11-1
CASSTLAGGRGELFF
TGTGCCAGCAGCACCCTAGCGGGAGGAAGGGGGGAGCTGTTTTTT